The next 25 T cell receptor beta chains were all read from a single sample in a study of T cells expressing NK-cell markers. TCRdb re-called the 5' RACE reads; every CDR3 protein appears as one record, without DNA. The table lists about 410,000 distinct CDR3 sequences, with about 10% in the top ten. The source material was blood T cells: a sorted CD56 or NKG2C T cell subset, CD4+ or CD8+ T cells, or bulk PBMC T cells (not recorded which). The receptor source for this set is a woman in her 50s in good health.

The rearrangement uses TRBV6-1 and TRBJ2-7; TCRdb outputs TRBD2, but without DNA this stays unchecked. This CDR3 is built from 14 residues. Germline V gene lookup returns CDR1 MNHNS and CDR2 SASEGT. The CDR3 sequence: CASSDGLAGYEQYF.

V is TRBV7-9 and J is TRBJ1-3. The CDR3 consists of 15 residues. Looked up from germline, CDR1 is SEHNR and CDR2 is FQNEAQ (reference sequence). CDR3 protein: CASIREVGPGNTIYF.

This chain uses TRBV27 with TRBJ1-6. Germline lookup yields CDR1 MNHEY and CDR2 SMNVEV (reference sequence). This CDR3 has 16 amino acids. The CDR3 here is CASSLSGIPNNSPLHF.

The chain combines TRBV20-1 with TRBJ1-4. The CDR3 is made up of 15 amino acids. Per germline, CDR1 DFQATT and CDR2 SNEGSKA (reference sequence). The CDR3 sequence: CSARDESRSREKLFF.

The chain carries TRBV6-1 and TRBJ1-5. Looked up from germline, CDR1 is MNHNS and CDR2 is SASEGT. The CDR3 spans 14 residues. This CDR3 reads CASSAGRLNQPQHF.

V gene TRBV6-9 combines with J gene TRBJ2-5; without DNA, the TCRdb call of TRBD1 cannot be checked. This CDR3 is built from 18 residues. Germline V gene data show CDR1 as MNHGY and CDR2 as SVAAGI. This CDR3 is CASSYVIGWRFGEETQYF.

The V and J genes are TRBV7-6 and TRBJ2-1; TCRdb's D gene call, TRBD1, goes unchecked for lack of DNA. The germline V gene encodes CDR1 SGHVS and CDR2 FNYEAQ. This CDR3 has 18 residues. CDR3 loop: CASSYIPSGPSSYNEQFF. Based on the CDR3 plus reference TRBV7-6 and TRBJ2-1, the full variable domain is GAGVSQSPRYKVTKRGQDVALRCDPISGHVSLYWYRQALGQGPEFLTYFNYEAQQDKSGLPNDRFSAERPEGSISTLTIQRTEQRDSAMYRCASSYIPSGPSSYNEQFFGPGTRLTVL.

V gene TRBV7-2 combines with J gene TRBJ2-7; TCRdb selects TRBD1, and the lack of DNA leaves this call unchecked. The CDR3 has 14 residues. Per germline, CDR1 SGHTA and CDR2 FQGNSA. The chain's CDR3 is CASSNRGTYYEQYF.

V is TRBV10-2 and J is TRBJ2-1; TCRdb reports TRBD2, a call that lacks DNA to check it against. The V gene's germline CDR1 is WSHSY and CDR2 SAAADI. This CDR3 spans 15 amino acids. The CDR3 sequence is CASRGLAGGTNEQFF.

The chain employs TRBV6-5 and TRBJ2-1; the D gene TCRdb calls, TRBD1, cannot be checked with no DNA. Germline CDR1 reads MNHEY; CDR2 reads SVGAGI. The CDR3 extends over 11 amino acids. The CDR3 here is CASARANEQFF.

The rearrangement links TRBV19 to TRBJ2-6; the D gene TCRdb calls, TRBD1, cannot be checked with no DNA. The germline gives CDR1 LNHDA, CDR2 SQIVND (reference sequence). This CDR3 has 16 amino acids. The CDR3 is CASSIFRGSGANVLTF.

The gene calls are TRBV3-1 and TRBJ2-3; the TCRdb call, TRBD1, lacks DNA for checking. CDR1 and CDR2 from the germline V gene are LGHDT and YNNKEL (reference sequence). CDR3 size: 17 residues. CDR3 loop: CASSQSRGGSLLNTQYF.

V usage is TRBV5-1 and J usage is TRBJ1-1; TCRdb's D gene call, TRBD1, goes unchecked for lack of DNA. The CDR3 length is 17 residues. Germline V gene sequence: CDR1 SGHRS, CDR2 YFSETQ. The CDR3 reads CASSLSFSVGQGTEAFF.

The rearrangement links TRBV29-1 to TRBJ2-1; absent DNA, TCRdb's TRBD1 call cannot be checked. The CDR3 sequence is 12 residues long. CDR1 is SQVTM, CDR2 ANQGSEA, per germline. CDR3 sequence reads: CSFNRGANEQFF.

This chain connects TRBV5-5 to TRBJ1-5; TCRdb's D call, TRBD1, is unchecked because there is no DNA. Germline CDR1 and CDR2: SGHKS and YYEKEE (reference sequence). The CDR3 length is 16 residues. CDR3 region: CASSWGTPQQGQPQHF.

V and J are TRBV29-1 and TRBJ2-1. The length of the CDR3 is 14 residues. Germline-derived CDR1 and CDR2 are SQVTM and ANQGSEA. Here the CDR3 reads CSVDQRDSYNEQFF.

The gene calls are TRBV6-2 or TRBV6-3 and TRBJ2-3; TCRdb's D gene call, TRBD2, goes unchecked for lack of DNA. Germline CDR1 is MNHEY and CDR2 is SVGEGT. The CDR3 runs to 19 residues. The CDR3 loop reads CASSFRTSGSRWSTDTQYF.

The chain carries TRBV7-3 and TRBJ2-3; TCRdb's D gene call, TRBD1, goes unchecked for lack of DNA. The germline V gene has CDR1 SGHTA and CDR2 FQGTGA. The CDR3 is 15 residues long. The CDR3 spells CASSLFPGSADTQYF.

This chain links TRBV28 with TRBJ1-5; TCRdb designates TRBD1, a call that cannot be tested without DNA. Germline lookup yields CDR1 MDHEN and CDR2 SYDVKM. This CDR3 spans 16 amino acids. The CDR3 here is CASSLRGQGDHQPQHF. The entire variable domain, with the rest obtained from reference TRBV28 and TRBJ1-5, is as follows: DVKVTQSSRYLVKRTGEKVFLECVQDMDHENMFWYRQDPGLGLRLIYFSYDVKMKEKGDIPEGYSVSREKKERFSLILESASTNQTSMYLCASSLRGQGDHQPQHFGDGTRLSIL.

The rearrangement joins TRBV7-3 to TRBJ2-7; no DNA is available, so the TRBD2 call from TCRdb remains unchecked. The germline CDR1 and CDR2 sequences are SGHTA and FQGTGA. This CDR3 spans 13 amino acids. The CDR3 protein is CASSSVGGGEQYF.

The genes are TRBV5-1 and TRBJ2-5. This CDR3 spans 16 amino acids. Looked up from germline, CDR1 is SGHRS and CDR2 is YFSETQ. The CDR3 here is CASSLATAAGQETQYF.

This sequence joins TRBV20-1 and TRBJ2-1; TCRdb indicates TRBD2, and absent DNA this call remains unverified. CDR1 and CDR2 (germline): DFQATT, SNEGSKA (reference sequence). The length of the CDR3 is 15 residues. CDR3 sequence reads: CSARVGTLVAHEQFF.

The chain carries TRBV29-1 and TRBJ2-5; the TCRdb call, TRBD2, lacks DNA for checking. The CDR3 has 13 amino acids. In germline, CDR1 is SQVTM, CDR2 ANQGSEA. The CDR3 sequence is CSADDYLQETQYF.

The chain carries TRBV7-6 and TRBJ1-1; TCRdb selects TRBD1, and the lack of DNA leaves this call unchecked. In germline, CDR1 is SGHVS, CDR2 FNYEAQ. This CDR3 region has 14 residues. CDR3 region: CASSYRTENTEAFF.

V usage is TRBV29-1 and J usage is TRBJ1-2; there is no DNA to check the TCRdb D call of TRBD1. The CDR3 runs to 16 residues. CDR1 and CDR2 from the germline V gene are SQVTM and ANQGSEA. The CDR3 loop reads CSAAWGRQTANYGYTF.